Listed here are 9 T cell receptor beta chains from one sample, sequenced in a study of PD-L1 blockade in urothelial cancer. Libraries were prepared by immunoSEQ multiplex PCR; TCRdb keeps only in-frame clonotypes and omits some of them. Of about 35,000 clones listed, roughly 80% are singletons. The sequenced sample was PBMCs, obtained around atezolizumab (anti-PD-L1) treatment. These receptors were obtained from a man aged 65-85 years with urothelial cancer.

This rearrangement joins TRBV29-1 to TRBJ2-1; TRBD1 matches at 11 bases. CDR3 length equals 15 residues. The V and J ends lost 7 bases and 8 bases, in that order; junction bases with no gene match: 13. The germline V gene has CDR1 SQVTM and CDR2 ANQGSEA. CDR3 residues: CSAIKLDRGRDEQFF. The CDR3 DNA follows: TGCAGCGCCATCAAGTTGGACAGGGGGCGGGATGAGCAGTTCTTC.

This clone was counted a few times. This chain links TRBV28 with TRBJ1-2; 9 bases line up with TRBD1. Germline lookup yields CDR1 MDHEN and CDR2 SYDVKM. J lost 5 bases, V lost 7 bases, and 8 bases had no gene match. This CDR3 is 14 amino acids long. The CDR3 DNA is TGTGCCAGCACTTTGACAGGGGGTTGGTATGGCTACACCTTC. Its translation is CASTLTGGWYGYTF.

CDR3 nucleotide sequence: TGTGCCAGCAGCTTCACAGGGAGTAATGAAAAACTGTTTTTT. Translated: CASSFTGSNEKLFF. The chain is built from TRBV5-5 and TRBJ1-4, with a possible D match to TRBD1 (6 bases). V dropped 2 bases and J dropped 4 bases, with 9 bases sitting between them. Germline CDR1 is SGHKS and CDR2 is YYEKEE (reference sequence). This CDR3 comprises 14 residues.

This chain uses TRBV6-1 with TRBJ1-2, with a possible D match to TRBD1 (5 bases). Trimming pared 11 bases from V and 6 bases from J, leaving 19 bases between. The CDR3 covers 13 residues. CDR1 is MNHNS and CDR2 is SASEGT in the germline V gene. This CDR3 reads CASTQWDYNGYTF. CDR3 in DNA: TGTGCCTCTACCCAGTGGGACTATAATGGCTACACCTTC.

The chain is built from TRBV4-2 and TRBJ1-1; 7 bases agree with TRBD1. The CDR3 is 15 residues long. The V and J ends lost 0 bases and 2 bases, in that order; junction bases with no gene match: 3. Looked up from germline, CDR1 is LGHNA and CDR2 is YNFKEQ. The CDR3 spells CASSQEDRLNTEAFF. The CDR3 coding sequence is TGTGCCAGCAGCCAAGAGGACAGGCTAAACACTGAAGCTTTCTTT.

This chain links TRBV6-1 with TRBJ2-3; 7 bases agree with TRBD1. CDR1 and CDR2 from the germline V gene are MNHNS and SASEGT. The CDR3 is 16 residues long. The trim removed 1 base at V and 3 bases at J, leaving 7 bases unmatched. In nucleotides, the CDR3 is TGTGCCAGCAGTGAAGGGTCAGGGGGTATGACAGATACGCAGTATTTT. Amino acids: CASSEGSGGMTDTQYF.

This clone was observed a few times. The V gene is TRBV4-1, the J gene TRBJ1-1, with TRBD1 matching over 8 bases. The CDR3 loop spans 18 amino acids. V lost 6 bases to trimming and J lost 3 bases; unmatched junction nucleotides: 18. Germline V gene lookup returns CDR1 MGHRA and CDR2 YSYEKL. CDR3 nucleotide sequence: TGCGCCAGCAGTCCGACAGGGGTACTGAACGGAGGAGACACTGAAGCTTTCTTT. Encoded protein: CASSPTGVLNGGDTEAFF.

The chain carries TRBV19 and TRBJ1-1; TRBD1 matches 8 bases. The germline V gene encodes CDR1 LNHDA and CDR2 SQIVND (reference sequence). J lost 10 bases, V lost 4 bases, and 14 bases had no gene match. This CDR3 is built from 15 residues. CDR3 coding DNA: TGTGCCAGTAGTACCGCCACCACGACAGGGGTTGGAGCTTTCTTT. Protein: CASSTATTTGVGAFF.

The gene calls are TRBV4-2 and TRBJ1-6; no clear D. The V and J ends lost 0 bases and 8 bases respectively, with 11 bases between them. This CDR3 has 15 amino acids. Germline lookup yields CDR1 LGHNA and CDR2 YNFKEQ. CDR3 coding DNA: TGTGCCAGCAGCCAAGAGTACCGGAGTTATTCACCCCTCCACTTT. Residues: CASSQEYRSYSPLHF.